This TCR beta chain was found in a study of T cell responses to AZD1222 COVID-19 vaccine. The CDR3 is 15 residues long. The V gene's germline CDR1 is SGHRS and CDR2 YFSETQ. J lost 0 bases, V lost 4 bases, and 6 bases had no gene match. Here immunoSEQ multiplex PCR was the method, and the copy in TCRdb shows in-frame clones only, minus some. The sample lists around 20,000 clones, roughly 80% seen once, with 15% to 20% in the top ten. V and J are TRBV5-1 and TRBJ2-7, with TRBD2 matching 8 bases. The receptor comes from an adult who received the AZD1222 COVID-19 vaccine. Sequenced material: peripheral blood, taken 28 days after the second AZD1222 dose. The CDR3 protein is CASSLSGTSSYEQYF. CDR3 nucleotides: TGCGCCAGCAGCCTTAGCGGGACAAGCTCCTACGAGCAGTACTTC.